This T cell receptor (beta chain) is from a study of cytomegalovirus exposure and HLA in healthy donors. Turning to the study itself: In an early release, HLA-typed donors contributed approximately 80 million unique TCR sequences. Study-level findings and limits: Overall, around 160 TCR beta chains were annotated as cytomegalovirus-associated.

CDR3 size: 15 residues. The V and J ends lost 3 bases and 3 bases, in that order; junction bases with no gene match: 4. Germline V gene sequence: CDR1 MDHEN, CDR2 SYDVKM. This clone is labeled large based on frequency. Its antigen is unidentified. Other nucleotide sequences in the sample specify the same CDR3. Both 60 Vbeta primers and 13 Jbeta primers went into the PCR. Some clones are missing from TCRdb's copy, which holds only in-frame ones; the method was immunoSEQ multiplex PCR. This sample contains tens of thousands of clones. This clonotype was sampled from a man aged 18 to 30 in good health and CMV-seropositive. The chain couples TRBV28 to TRBJ1-3; 8 positions match TRBD1. Material for sequencing was PBMCs. CDR3 in amino acids: CASSFPDRGGNTIYF. The CDR3 coding sequence is TGTGCCAGCAGTTTTCCTGACAGGGGTGGAAACACCATATATTTT.